A single sample gave rise to the 29 T cell receptor beta chains below, sequenced in a study of blood T cell repertoires in COVID-19 (dated by TCRdb to about 2020). Receptors were amplified or captured by the immunoSEQ multiplex PCR assay. The immuneACCESS repertoire file appears here via TCRdb, limited to in-frame rearrangements. These files lack a portion of the clones; in checked studies, under half of the deficit traces to unresolved V genes, and the cause of the others is not known. Counted in this sample were roughly 340,000 clones; around 87% of them appeared once. Around 1.9% of the sample lies in the top ten. Sequenced input: PBMCs or T cells enriched from blood (not recorded which). These receptors were taken from a man aged 35-49 years in a cohort exposed to, infected with or recovered from COVID-19 (not recorded which).

About this clone itself: The same CDR3 is also encoded by other DNA sequences in this sample. The chain combines TRBV29-1 with TRBJ1-1; a possible D gene is TRBD1 (5 bases). V shed 6 bases and J shed 2 bases, with 10 bases lying between them. Germline CDR1 reads SQVTM; CDR2 reads ANQGSEA. This CDR3 contains 12 residues. Written as DNA, the CDR3 is TGCAGCGTCGTAACAGGAAACACTGAAGCTTTCTTT. Amino acids: CSVVTGNTEAFF. The entire variable domain, with the rest obtained from reference TRBV29-1 and TRBJ1-1, is as follows: SAVISQKPSRDICQRGTSLTIQCQVDSQVTMMFWYRQQPGQSLTLIATANQGSEATYESGFVIDKFPISRPNLTFSTLTVSNMSPEDSSIYLCSVVTGNTEAFFGQGTRLTVV.

The rearrangement uses TRBV5-1 and TRBJ1-2; tentative D call: TRBD1 (6 bases). Germline V gives CDR1 SGHRS, CDR2 YFSETQ. The CDR3 has 13 amino acids. V was trimmed by 4 bases and J by 8 bases, leaving 15 bases between them. The CDR3 DNA follows: TGCGCCAGCAGCCCGGACAGTGCACGAGGCTACACCTTC. This codes for CASSPDSARGYTF.

The chain uses TRBV7-9 and TRBJ1-5; 7 bases match TRBD1. The germline CDR1 and CDR2 sequences are SEHNR and FQNEAQ (reference sequence). The junction had 7 bases not matched to a gene; V was cut back by 1 base and J by 7 bases. CDR3 length equals 15 residues. In nucleotides, the CDR3 is TGTGCCAGCAGCTTAGGCGACAGGGAGGTCCAGCCCCAGCATTTT. Translation: CASSLGDREVQPQHF.

This rearrangement joins TRBV6-1 to TRBJ2-7; 7 bases match TRBD2. This CDR3 has 13 amino acids. Germline trimming cut 2 bases from V and 6 bases from J; bases unmatched to any gene: 4. Germline V CDR1 and CDR2: MNHNS, SASEGT. This CDR3 reads CASSERREFEQYF. Written as DNA, the CDR3 is TGTGCCAGCAGTGAACGGCGGGAGTTCGAGCAGTACTTC.

The genes are TRBV19 and TRBJ2-7; weak D call: TRBD2 (6 bases). In germline, CDR1 is LNHDA, CDR2 SQIVND (reference sequence). The CDR3 runs 19 residues. V lost 5 bases and J 0 bases, leaving 26 bases between the germline ends. In nucleotides, the CDR3 is TGTGCCAGTAGTGTCGCAGCTACCGCCGGGACTCCGAGCTCCTACGAGCAGTACTTC. It encodes CASSVAATAGTPSSYEQYF.

The V gene is TRBV6-6, the J gene TRBJ1-6; 9 bases are shared with TRBD1. This CDR3 comprises 14 residues. Germline CDR1 is MNHNY and CDR2 is SVGAGI (reference sequence). V trimming: 8 bases; J trimming: 7 bases; junction bases outside the gene matches: 6. The CDR3 DNA sequence: TGTGCCAGCGGTCCGGGACAGGGAAATTCACCCCTCCACTTT. Translating it yields CASGPGQGNSPLHF.

For this clone: This sample includes further DNA sequences coding for the same CDR3. In DNA form, the CDR3 reads TGTGCCAGCAGTCGGGACAGAGGCACAGATACGCAGTATTTT. Residues: CASSRDRGTDTQYF. J is TRBJ2-3 and V is TRBV27; 7 bases line up with TRBD1. The V and J ends lost 5 bases and 1 base, in that order; junction bases with no gene match: 3. Germline loops: CDR1 MNHEY, CDR2 SMNVEV (reference sequence). The CDR3 is 14 residues long.

The chain employs TRBV19 and TRBJ2-1; TRBD1 matches 7 bases. V trimming: 4 bases; J trimming: 5 bases; junction bases outside the gene matches: 11. This CDR3 has 16 residues. Germline CDR1 and CDR2: LNHDA and SQIVND (reference sequence). This CDR3 is CASSKIRTGPNNEQFF. As DNA, the CDR3 is TGTGCCAGTAGTAAAATTAGGACAGGACCTAACAATGAGCAGTTCTTC.

The gene calls are TRBV5-8 and TRBJ1-1, with TRBD1 identical over 8 bases. CDR3 size: 15 residues. V was clipped by 2 bases and J by 0 bases; unmatched bases: 3. Germline V gene data show CDR1 as SGHTS and CDR2 as YDEGEE. CDR3: CASSFRTGMNTEAFF. CDR3 bases: TGTGCCAGCAGCTTCAGGACAGGGATGAACACTGAAGCTTTCTTT.

V is TRBV24-1 and J is TRBJ2-1; TRBD1 agrees at 11 bases. Germline CDR1 reads KGHDR; CDR2 reads SFDVKD. The CDR3 is made up of 15 amino acids. Trimming took 5 bases from V and 4 from J; bases not matched to a gene: 3. The CDR3, as DNA: TGTGCCACCAGTGCTGGGACAGGGGGTTACAATGAGCAGTTCTTC. Its protein product is CATSAGTGGYNEQFF.

This chain links TRBV3-1 (or the pseudogene TRBV3-2) with TRBJ2-3; maybe TRBD2 (6 bases). The CDR3 is 12 amino acids. Germline CDR1 is LGHDT and CDR2 is YNNKEL (reference sequence). The ends were cut back, 4 bases at V and 7 bases at J, with 9 bases in the middle. Here the CDR3 DNA reads TGTGCCAGCAGCCCGGGACTCTATACGCAGTATTTT. It is translated as CASSPGLYTQYF.

The V call is TRBV14, the J call TRBJ1-2; TRBD1 matches 8 bases. The trim removed 4 bases at V and 4 bases at J, leaving 11 bases unmatched. The CDR3 loop spans 16 amino acids. Germline V lookup: CDR1 SGHDN, CDR2 FVKESK. In DNA, the CDR3 is TGTGCCAGCAGCCCCTTCAGACAGGGGAAGGGCTATGGCTACACCTTC. It specifies CASSPFRQGKGYGYTF.

The CDR3 bases are TGCGCCAGCAGCTTCGAGCGGGCCGACTACGAGCAGTACTTC. Translating it yields CASSFERADYEQYF. The chain carries TRBV5-1 and TRBJ2-7, with D possibly matching TRBD2 (6 bases). With 2 bases removed from V and 3 bases from J, the gap between germline ends came to 12 bases. Germline CDR1 is SGHRS and CDR2 is YFSETQ. The CDR3 consists of 14 residues. Using reference TRBV5-1 and TRBJ2-7 for the parts outside the CDR3, the full variable domain is KAGVTQTPRYLIKTRGQQVTLSCSPISGHRSVSWYQQTPGQGLQFLFEYFSETQRNKGNFPGRFSGRQFSNSRSEMNVSTLELGDSALYLCASSFERADYEQYFGPGTRLTVT.

The chain links TRBV27 to TRBJ1-4, with TRBD1 matching over 10 bases. CDR3 length: 15 residues. CDR1 MNHEY and CDR2 SMNVEV come from the germline V gene (reference sequence). V gave up 4 bases and J gave up 8 bases; unmatched junction bases: 7. The CDR3 DNA follows: TGTGCCAGCAGTTCCCTCGGGACAGGGGAAGAAAAACTGTTTTTT. Its protein is CASSSLGTGEEKLFF.

The chain carries TRBV21-1 and TRBJ2-3; the DNA was not used to check the table's D call, TRBD2. TRBV21-1 is an annotated pseudogene. The CDR3 has 15 amino acids. CDR3 DNA: TGTGCCAGCAGCAAAGCCCCTCCCCGGGCAGATACGCAGTATTTT. Its protein product is CASSKAPPRADTQYF.

This chain uses TRBV7-3 with TRBJ2-1; 7 positions agree with TRBD2. Germline values: CDR1 SGHTA, CDR2 FQGTGA. The CDR3 runs 12 residues. V trimming: 5 bases; J trimming: 8 bases; junction bases outside the gene matches: 3. CDR3 DNA: TGTGCCAGCAGCCGCGCGGGAGATGAGCAGTTCTTC. It codes for CASSRAGDEQFF.

The chain uses TRBV29-1 and TRBJ1-1; the D is unclear. The CDR3 contains 12 residues. V was clipped by 1 base and J by 7 bases, with 10 bases between them. Per the germline V gene, CDR1 is SQVTM and CDR2 is ANQGSEA. CDR3 sequence reads: CSVEGGEYEAFF. The DNA of the CDR3 is TGCAGCGTTGAAGGAGGAGAGTATGAAGCTTTCTTT.

The V call is TRBV5-1, the J call TRBJ2-5; 10 bases agree with TRBD2. This CDR3 has 17 residues. Trimming took 2 bases from V and 2 from J; bases not matched to a gene: 9. From germline, CDR1 is SGHRS and CDR2 YFSETQ. The CDR3 sequence: CASSLSSGSLEQETQYF. DNA for the CDR3: TGCGCCAGCAGCTTATCTAGCGGGAGTTTGGAACAAGAGACCCAGTACTTC.

The chain joins TRBV7-6 to TRBJ2-7, with 8 bases identical to TRBD2. This CDR3 contains 16 residues. Trimming took 1 base from V and 5 from J; bases not matched to a gene: 10. Germline V gene data show CDR1 as SGHVS and CDR2 as FNYEAQ. CDR3 in amino acids: CASSLVSGGPADEQYF. CDR3 nucleotide sequence: TGTGCCAGCAGCTTAGTATCGGGAGGGCCGGCGGACGAGCAGTACTTC. The complete variable domain, with remaining parts taken from reference TRBV7-6 and TRBJ2-7, reads GAGVSQSPRYKVTKRGQDVALRCDPISGHVSLYWYRQALGQGPEFLTYFNYEAQQDKSGLPNDRFSAERPEGSISTLTIQRTEQRDSAMYRCASSLVSGGPADEQYFGPGTRLTVT.

This sequence joins TRBV7-9 and TRBJ2-3; 8 nucleotides line up with TRBD2. The junction had 13 bases not matched to a gene; V was cut back by 5 bases and J by 3 bases. This CDR3 region has 17 residues. Germline assignment: CDR1 SEHNR and CDR2 FQNEAQ (reference sequence). This CDR3 reads CASSPGAGVIGTDTQYF. The CDR3 nucleotides read TGTGCCAGCAGCCCCGGAGCGGGAGTGATTGGGACAGATACGCAGTATTTT.

The chain recombines TRBV10-3 with TRBJ2-7; D gene ambiguous. V was trimmed by 3 bases and J by 4 bases, leaving 4 bases between them. The CDR3 runs 11 residues. Germline V gene sequence: CDR1 ENHRY, CDR2 SYGVKD. CDR3 protein: CAISDIYEQYF. The CDR3 nucleotides are TGTGCCATCAGTGATATTTACGAGCAGTACTTC.

This clone was observed once. The chain uses TRBV18 and TRBJ2-1, with 7 nucleotides matching TRBD2. The CDR3 contains 17 residues. Looked up from germline, CDR1 is KGHSH and CDR2 is LQKENI. V lost 10 bases to trimming and J lost 0 bases; unmatched junction nucleotides: 15. CDR3 in amino acids: CATVPGGIFSSYNEQFF. The DNA for the CDR3 is TGTGCCACCGTCCCCGGGGGGATTTTCAGCTCCTACAATGAGCAGTTCTTC.

This clone came up once. The chain uses TRBV9 and TRBJ2-2; possibly TRBD2 for D (5 bases). The length of the CDR3 is 18 residues. Trimming removed 4 bases from V and 0 bases from J, with 19 bases in between. The germline V gene encodes CDR1 SGDLS and CDR2 YYNGEE. The CDR3 DNA sequence: TGTGCCAGCAGCCCGCGCCCGACGGGAACAACGAACACCGGGGAGCTGTTTTTT. Its translation: CASSPRPTGTTNTGELFF.

CDR3 in amino acids: CASSPNPTGAGYTF. The CDR3 DNA reads TGTGCCAGCAGTCCGAACCCCACAGGGGCCGGCTACACCTTC. The chain recombines TRBV27 with TRBJ1-2; the match to TRBD1 covers 7 bases. Germline values: CDR1 MNHEY, CDR2 SMNVEV (reference sequence). The CDR3 is made up of 14 amino acids. The junction had 11 bases not matched to a gene; V was cut back by 5 bases and J by 8 bases.

The V call is TRBV18, the J call TRBJ2-3; 7 bases line up with TRBD1. J was trimmed by 0 bases and V by 4 bases; bases with no gene match: 7. Germline V lookup: CDR1 KGHSH, CDR2 LQKENI. This CDR3 has 16 amino acids. In DNA form, the CDR3 reads TGTGCCAGCTCACTATCGGGACAGATTAGCACAGATACGCAGTATTTT. Amino acids: CASSLSGQISTDTQYF.

This sequence joins TRBV6-4 and TRBJ1-5; 8 nucleotides align to TRBD1. The junction had 9 bases not matched to a gene; V was cut back by 10 bases and J by 4 bases. The CDR3 contains 14 residues. Germline V CDR1 and CDR2: MRHNA, SNTAGT. The CDR3 nucleotides are TGTGCCACTCACTGGACAGGGAGAAATCAGCCCCAGCATTTT. It is translated as CATHWTGRNQPQHF.

V is TRBV19 and J is TRBJ1-2, with 7 bases lining up with TRBD1. In germline, CDR1 is LNHDA, CDR2 SQIVND (reference sequence). The CDR3 has 13 amino acids. Germline trimming cut 9 bases from V and 7 bases from J; bases unmatched to any gene: 11. The CDR3 sequence is CASDDRDQGGYTF. The CDR3 coding sequence is TGTGCCAGCGATGACAGGGACCAAGGTGGCTACACCTTC.

Regarding this clone: Within the sample, other DNA sequences also encode this same CDR3. The chain couples TRBV18 to TRBJ1-1; 8 nucleotides agree with TRBD1. Germline lookup yields CDR1 KGHSH and CDR2 LQKENI. V was pared by 1 base and J by 2 bases, with 6 bases of the junction left unmatched. This CDR3 contains 16 residues. The CDR3 spells CASSPRTGGANTEAFF. For the CDR3, the DNA is TGTGCCAGCTCACCACGCACAGGGGGTGCTAACACTGAAGCTTTCTTT.

CDR3 region: CASRRQGTYNEQFF. CDR3 DNA sequence: TGTGCCAGTAGAAGACAGGGTACTTACAATGAGCAGTTCTTC. This chain joins TRBV19 and TRBJ2-1, with 7 bases identical to TRBD1. Per the germline V gene, CDR1 is LNHDA and CDR2 is SQIVND (reference sequence). V dropped 6 bases and J dropped 4; count of bases not matched to a gene: 6. This CDR3 has 14 amino acids.